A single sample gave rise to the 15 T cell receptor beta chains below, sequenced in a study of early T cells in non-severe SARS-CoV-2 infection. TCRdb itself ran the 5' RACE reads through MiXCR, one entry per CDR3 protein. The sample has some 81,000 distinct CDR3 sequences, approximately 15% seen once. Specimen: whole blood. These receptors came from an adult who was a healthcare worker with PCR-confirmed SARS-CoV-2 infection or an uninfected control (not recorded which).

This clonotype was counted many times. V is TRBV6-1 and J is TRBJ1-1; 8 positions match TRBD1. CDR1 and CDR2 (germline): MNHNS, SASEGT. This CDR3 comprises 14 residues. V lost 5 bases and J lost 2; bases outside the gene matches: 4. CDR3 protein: CASSIQGANTEAFF. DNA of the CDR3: TGTGCCAGCAGTATTCAGGGGGCTAACACTGAAGCTTTCTTT.

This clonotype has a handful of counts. The CDR3 loop reads CASSQFSGGSRQFF. CDR3 bases: TGTGCCAGCAGCCAATTTAGCGGGGGTAGTAGGCAGTTCTTC. The J gene is TRBJ2-1, the V gene TRBV3-1; 9 bases line up with TRBD2. Germline lookup yields CDR1 LGHDT and CDR2 YNNKEL (reference sequence). J gave up 12 bases and V 2 bases, and 8 bases lay outside the gene matches. The CDR3 runs to 14 residues.

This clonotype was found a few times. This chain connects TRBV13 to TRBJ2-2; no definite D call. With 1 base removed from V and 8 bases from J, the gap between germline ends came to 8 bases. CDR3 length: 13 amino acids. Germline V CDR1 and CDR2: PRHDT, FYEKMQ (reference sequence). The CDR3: CASSLEEIGELFF. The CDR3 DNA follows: TGTGCCAGCAGCTTAGAGGAGATTGGGGAGCTGTTTTTT.

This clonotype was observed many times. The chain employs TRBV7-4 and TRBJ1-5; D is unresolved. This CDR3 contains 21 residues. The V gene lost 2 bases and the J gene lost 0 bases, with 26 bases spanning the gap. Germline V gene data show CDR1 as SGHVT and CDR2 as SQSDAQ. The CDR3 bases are TGTGCCAGCAGCTTACCGGGAACCCGACGCCCCATCATATCTAGCAATCAGCCCCAGCATTTT. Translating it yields CASSLPGTRRPIISSNQPQHF. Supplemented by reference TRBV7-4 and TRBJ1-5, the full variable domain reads GAGVSQSPRYKVAKRGRDVALRCDSISGHVTLYWYRQTLGQGSEVLTYSQSDAQRDKSGRPSGRFSAERPERSVSTLKIQRTEQGDSAVYLCASSLPGTRRPIISSNQPQHFGDGTRLSIL.

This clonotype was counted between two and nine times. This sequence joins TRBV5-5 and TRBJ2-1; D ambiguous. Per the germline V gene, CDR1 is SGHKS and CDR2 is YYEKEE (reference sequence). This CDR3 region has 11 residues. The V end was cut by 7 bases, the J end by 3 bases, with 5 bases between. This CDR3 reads CASGDYNEQFF. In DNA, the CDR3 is TGTGCCAGCGGTGACTACAATGAGCAGTTCTTC.

The CDR3 DNA follows: TGTGCCAGCAGTTCGGAGACAGTCCTAGGGGACGGGGAGCTGTTTTTT. It encodes CASSSETVLGDGELFF. The chain couples TRBV12-3 or TRBV12-4 to TRBJ2-2; weak D call: TRBD1 (5 bases). Trimming took 4 bases from V and 7 from J, leaving 19 bases between them. This CDR3 contains 16 residues.

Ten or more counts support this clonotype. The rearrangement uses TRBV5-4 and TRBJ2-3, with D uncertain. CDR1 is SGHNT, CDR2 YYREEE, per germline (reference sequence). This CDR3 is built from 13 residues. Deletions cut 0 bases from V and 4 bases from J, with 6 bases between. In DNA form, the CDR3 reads TGTGCCAGCAGCTTGGGGGCTGCAGATACGCAGTATTTT. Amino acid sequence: CASSLGAADTQYF. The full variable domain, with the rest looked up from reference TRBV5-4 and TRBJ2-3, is ETGVTQSPTHLIKTRGQQVTLRCSSQSGHNTVSWYQQALGQGPQFIFQYYREEENGRGNFPPRFSGLQFPNYSSELNVNALELDDSALYLCASSLGAADTQYFGPGTRLTVL.

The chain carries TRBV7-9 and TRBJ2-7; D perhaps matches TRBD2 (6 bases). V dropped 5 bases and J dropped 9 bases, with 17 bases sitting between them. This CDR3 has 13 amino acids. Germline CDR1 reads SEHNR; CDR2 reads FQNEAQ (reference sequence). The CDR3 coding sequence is TGTGCCAGCAGCCCGTCTCCCGGGGGAGCGCAGTACTTC. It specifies CASSPSPGGAQYF.

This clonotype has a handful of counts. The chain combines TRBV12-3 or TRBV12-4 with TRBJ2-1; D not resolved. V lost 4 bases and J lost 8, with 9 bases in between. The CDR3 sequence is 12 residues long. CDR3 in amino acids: CASSSPSYEQFF. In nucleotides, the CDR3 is TGTGCCAGCAGTTCCCCGTCCTATGAGCAGTTCTTC.

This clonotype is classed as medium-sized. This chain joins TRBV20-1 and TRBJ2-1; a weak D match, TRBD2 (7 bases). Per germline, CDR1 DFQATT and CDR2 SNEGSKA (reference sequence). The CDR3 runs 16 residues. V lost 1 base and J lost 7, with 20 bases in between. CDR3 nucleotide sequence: TGCAGTGCTAGAGGAGGGGGACTATGGGGAACGAATGAGCAGTTCTTC. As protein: CSARGGGLWGTNEQFF.

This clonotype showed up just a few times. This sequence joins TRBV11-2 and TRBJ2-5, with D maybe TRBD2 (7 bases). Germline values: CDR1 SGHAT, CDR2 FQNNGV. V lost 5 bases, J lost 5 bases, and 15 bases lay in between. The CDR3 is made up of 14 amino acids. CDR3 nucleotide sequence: TGTGCCAGCAGCCCCTCGACGGGGGGCGAGACCCAGTACTTC. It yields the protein CASSPSTGGETQYF.

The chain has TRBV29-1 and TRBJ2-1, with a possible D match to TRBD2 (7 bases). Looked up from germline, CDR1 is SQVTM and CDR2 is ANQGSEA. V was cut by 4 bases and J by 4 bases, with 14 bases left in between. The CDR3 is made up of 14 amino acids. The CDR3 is CSVGTGGLYNEQFF. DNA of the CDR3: TGCAGCGTTGGGACGGGGGGCCTTTACAATGAGCAGTTCTTC.

The CDR3 protein is CASSLSSHPGLLGIGELFF. For the CDR3, the DNA is TGTGCCAGCAGCTTATCTTCCCACCCGGGACTACTCGGAATCGGGGAGCTGTTTTTT. The chain links TRBV11-2 to TRBJ2-2; 7 nucleotides match TRBD2. J was trimmed by 7 bases and V by 2 bases; bases with no gene match: 19. Germline V CDR1 and CDR2: SGHAT, FQNNGV. The CDR3 has 19 amino acids. Drawing the rest from reference TRBV11-2 and TRBJ2-2, the complete variable domain is EAGVAQSPRYKIIEKRQSVAFWCNPISGHATLYWYQQILGQGPKLLIQFQNNGVVDDSQLPKDRFSAERLKGVDSTLKIQPAKLEDSAVYLCASSLSSHPGLLGIGELFFGEGSRLTVL.

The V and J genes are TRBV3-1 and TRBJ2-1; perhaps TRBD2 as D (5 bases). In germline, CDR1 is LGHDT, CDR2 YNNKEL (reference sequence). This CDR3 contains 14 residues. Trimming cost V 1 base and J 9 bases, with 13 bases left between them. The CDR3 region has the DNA TGTGCCAGCAGCCAAGGGCCATATGGGAGTGAGCAGTTCTTC. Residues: CASSQGPYGSEQFF.

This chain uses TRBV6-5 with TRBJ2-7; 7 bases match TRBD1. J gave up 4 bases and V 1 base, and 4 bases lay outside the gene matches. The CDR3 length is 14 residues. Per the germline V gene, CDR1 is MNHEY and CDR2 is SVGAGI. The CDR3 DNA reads TGTGCCAGCAGTTACTTAGGGGGCCGGTACGAGCAGTACTTC. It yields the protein CASSYLGGRYEQYF.